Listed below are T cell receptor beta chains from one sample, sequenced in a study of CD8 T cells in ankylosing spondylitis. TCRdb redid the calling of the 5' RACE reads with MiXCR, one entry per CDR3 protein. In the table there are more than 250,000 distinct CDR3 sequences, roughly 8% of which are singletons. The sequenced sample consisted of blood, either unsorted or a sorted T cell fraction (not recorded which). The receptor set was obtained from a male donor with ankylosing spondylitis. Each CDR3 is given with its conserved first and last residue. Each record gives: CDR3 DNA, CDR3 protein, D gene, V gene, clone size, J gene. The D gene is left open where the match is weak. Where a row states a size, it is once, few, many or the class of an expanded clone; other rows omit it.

cdr3_nt: TGCGCCAGCAGCTTGGGGGCGCGCGGCTACGAGCAGTACTTC; cdr3_aa: CASSLGARGYEQYF; d_call: -; v_call: TRBV5-1; clone_size: few; j_call: TRBJ2-7
cdr3_nt: TGCAGTGCTCAGGCCCGCGGACCCAACACCGGGGAGCTGTTTTTT; cdr3_aa: CSAQARGPNTGELFF; d_call: -; v_call: TRBV20-1; clone_size: many; j_call: TRBJ2-2
cdr3_nt: TGCAGCGTTGCGCAGGGGGCCAGCAATCAGCCCCAGCATTTT; cdr3_aa: CSVAQGASNQPQHF; d_call: TRBD1; v_call: TRBV29-1; clone_size: few; j_call: TRBJ1-5
cdr3_nt: TGCGCCAGCAGCCTCCTCCGGGACTATTCCTACAATGAGCAGTTCTTC; cdr3_aa: CASSLLRDYSYNEQFF; d_call: TRBD2; v_call: TRBV5-1; clone_size: few; j_call: TRBJ2-1
cdr3_nt: TGTGCCAGCAGTTACCAGGGTCCAGTGGAAGGCTACACCTTC; cdr3_aa: CASSYQGPVEGYTF; d_call: -; v_call: TRBV6-5; clone_size: many; j_call: TRBJ1-2
cdr3_nt: TGCGCCAGCAGCTTGCTTCAACAGGGCCGAGGGGGCTACGAGCAGTACTTC; cdr3_aa: CASSLLQQGRGGYEQYF; d_call: -; v_call: TRBV5-1; clone_size: few; j_call: TRBJ2-7
cdr3_nt: TGCGCCAGCAGCCAAGGGAAAACGGGGCTAGCGGGGGAGACCCAGTACTTC; cdr3_aa: CASSQGKTGLAGETQYF; d_call: TRBD2; v_call: TRBV4-1; clone_size: few; j_call: TRBJ2-5
cdr3_nt: TGTGCCATCGAACGCGGCAGGGAGGCTGGCTACACCTTC; cdr3_aa: CAIERGREAGYTF; d_call: -; v_call: TRBV10-3; clone_size: many; j_call: TRBJ1-2
cdr3_nt: TGTGCCAGCAGCATGGGCGCCGGGACTGACAATGAGCAGTTCTTC; cdr3_aa: CASSMGAGTDNEQFF; d_call: -; v_call: TRBV7-3; clone_size: few; j_call: TRBJ2-1
cdr3_nt: TGTGCCAGCAGCTCCCCCCAGGGTTCGGAGACCCAGTACTTC; cdr3_aa: CASSSPQGSETQYF; d_call: -; v_call: TRBV7-2; clone_size: -; j_call: TRBJ2-5
cdr3_nt: TGTGCCAGGCCGGACAGGGAATCCTACAATGAGCAGTTCTTC; cdr3_aa: CARPDRESYNEQFF; d_call: TRBD1; v_call: TRBV9; clone_size: -; j_call: TRBJ2-1
cdr3_nt: TGTGCCAGCAGCCCAACCCTAGGGAACCAAGAGACCCAGTACTTC; cdr3_aa: CASSPTLGNQETQYF; d_call: -; v_call: TRBV2; clone_size: many; j_call: TRBJ2-5
cdr3_nt: TGTGCCACCAGCAGAGGTCTTACTAGTCACAAGGAGCAGTTCTTC; cdr3_aa: CATSRGLTSHKEQFF; d_call: -; v_call: TRBV15; clone_size: few; j_call: TRBJ2-1
cdr3_nt: TGTGCCAGCGGGGACCGCTATGGCTACACCTTC; cdr3_aa: CASGDRYGYTF; d_call: -; v_call: TRBV25-1; clone_size: -; j_call: TRBJ1-2
cdr3_nt: TGCAGCGTTGAAGCACGGTTCCCCCTTGGAGGCTACACCTTC; cdr3_aa: CSVEARFPLGGYTF; d_call: -; v_call: TRBV29-1; clone_size: many; j_call: TRBJ1-2
cdr3_nt: TGCGCCAGCGGCCGGGACTCCAATTCACCCCTCCACTTT; cdr3_aa: CASGRDSNSPLHF; d_call: -; v_call: TRBV5-1; clone_size: few; j_call: TRBJ1-6
cdr3_nt: TGTGCCAGCAGCTTAGGCCGCGGCAGCCTCAATCAGCCCCAGCATTTT; cdr3_aa: CASSLGRGSLNQPQHF; d_call: -; v_call: TRBV7-9; clone_size: many; j_call: TRBJ1-5
cdr3_nt: TGCGCCAGCAGCCACCTCCCACGGGCTAGCACAGATACGCAGTATTTT; cdr3_aa: CASSHLPRASTDTQYF; d_call: -; v_call: TRBV4-1; clone_size: few; j_call: TRBJ2-3
cdr3_nt: TGTGCCAGCAGCTTCTCCGGGAGCTCTGGGGCCAACGTCCTGACTTTC; cdr3_aa: CASSFSGSSGANVLTF; d_call: -; v_call: TRBV7-8; clone_size: many; j_call: TRBJ2-6
cdr3_nt: TGTGCCACCAGCAGAGATGGAGACAGCTCTAATCAGCCCCAGCATTTT; cdr3_aa: CATSRDGDSSNQPQHF; d_call: -; v_call: TRBV15; clone_size: many; j_call: TRBJ1-5
cdr3_nt: TGTGCCAGCAGTTCCCCCAGGGGGGGAGGGAAGACCCAGTACTTC; cdr3_aa: CASSSPRGGGKTQYF; d_call: -; v_call: TRBV12-3/TRBV12-4; clone_size: -; j_call: TRBJ2-5
cdr3_nt: TGTGCCAGCAGCCAGGATAGCGGGAGCTCCTACGAGCAGTACTTC; cdr3_aa: CASSQDSGSSYEQYF; d_call: TRBD2; v_call: TRBV3-1; clone_size: -; j_call: TRBJ2-7
cdr3_nt: TGTGCCACTCGGAACAGGGCTGGAAACACCATATATTTT; cdr3_aa: CATRNRAGNTIYF; d_call: -; v_call: TRBV28; clone_size: many; j_call: TRBJ1-3
cdr3_nt: TGTGCCAGCAGACTTACGACTAGCGGCACCTACGAGCAGTACTTC; cdr3_aa: CASRLTTSGTYEQYF; d_call: TRBD2; v_call: TRBV28; clone_size: many; j_call: TRBJ2-7
cdr3_nt: TGCGCCAGCAGCTTGGCACTAGCGGCTTACAATGAGCAGTTCTTC; cdr3_aa: CASSLALAAYNEQFF; d_call: TRBD2; v_call: TRBV5-1; clone_size: few; j_call: TRBJ2-1
cdr3_nt: TGTGCCAGCAGTGAGCATGGTGCGGGCTCCTACAATGAGCAGTTCTTC; cdr3_aa: CASSEHGAGSYNEQFF; d_call: -; v_call: TRBV25-1; clone_size: few; j_call: TRBJ2-1
cdr3_nt: TGTGCCAGCAGTAAAGCGGGAGAATCGCCTTACTACGAGCAGTACTTC; cdr3_aa: CASSKAGESPYYEQYF; d_call: TRBD2; v_call: TRBV6-1; clone_size: -; j_call: TRBJ2-7
cdr3_nt: TGTGCCAGCACCCTTAGCGGGAGCTCCTACGAGCAGTACTTC; cdr3_aa: CASTLSGSSYEQYF; d_call: TRBD2; v_call: TRBV6-2/TRBV6-3; clone_size: many; j_call: TRBJ2-7
cdr3_nt: TGCAGCGTTGCCGGACAGGAGCGCCCCACCGCTAGCACAGATACGCAGTATTTT; cdr3_aa: CSVAGQERPTASTDTQYF; d_call: TRBD1; v_call: TRBV29-1; clone_size: -; j_call: TRBJ2-3
cdr3_nt: TGCAGCGCTGGACTAGCGGGAGTGGGAGAGACCCAGTACTTC; cdr3_aa: CSAGLAGVGETQYF; d_call: TRBD2; v_call: TRBV29-1; clone_size: few; j_call: TRBJ2-5
cdr3_nt: TGTGCCAGCAGGGGGGAGGGGACCTCCTACGAGCAGTACTTC; cdr3_aa: CASRGEGTSYEQYF; d_call: TRBD2; v_call: TRBV7-9; clone_size: few; j_call: TRBJ2-7
cdr3_nt: TGTGCCAGCAGCTTAGTACACCCCAATCAGCCCCAGCATTTT; cdr3_aa: CASSLVHPNQPQHF; d_call: -; v_call: TRBV7-8; clone_size: few; j_call: TRBJ1-5
cdr3_nt: TGTGCCAGCAGCGTATATTTGGGGGGTGAAGATTCTTTTGGCGGAGATACGCAGTATTTT; cdr3_aa: CASSVYLGGEDSFGGDTQYF; d_call: -; v_call: TRBV9; clone_size: few; j_call: TRBJ2-3
cdr3_nt: TGTGCCAGTTGCCGGGACACCGAGAATTCACCCCTCCACTTT; cdr3_aa: CASCRDTENSPLHF; d_call: -; v_call: TRBV6-1; clone_size: few; j_call: TRBJ1-6
cdr3_nt: TGCGCCAGCAGCTTGGGGGCCGGGACAGGGCAAGAGACCCAGTACTTC; cdr3_aa: CASSLGAGTGQETQYF; d_call: TRBD1; v_call: TRBV5-1; clone_size: many; j_call: TRBJ2-5
cdr3_nt: TGTGCCAGCAGATCGGCGGGCGGGACCTACCTATTCTACGAGCAGTACTTC; cdr3_aa: CASRSAGGTYLFYEQYF; d_call: -; v_call: TRBV28; clone_size: few; j_call: TRBJ2-7
cdr3_nt: TGCGCCAGCAGCCACCCAGTAACAGGGGCAAATCAGCCCCAGCATTTT; cdr3_aa: CASSHPVTGANQPQHF; d_call: TRBD1; v_call: TRBV4-1; clone_size: few; j_call: TRBJ1-5
cdr3_nt: TGTGCCAGCAGTTTACGGGGGCCCCAGCATTTT; cdr3_aa: CASSLRGPQHF; d_call: -; v_call: TRBV12-3/TRBV12-4; clone_size: -; j_call: TRBJ1-5
cdr3_nt: TGTGCCAGCAGCCCTAACAGGGTCCCCGGGGAGCTGTTTTTT; cdr3_aa: CASSPNRVPGELFF; d_call: -; v_call: TRBV28; clone_size: few; j_call: TRBJ2-2
cdr3_nt: TGTGCCAGCTCACCGCTAGCGGGAGCTACCTACAATGAGCAGTTCTTC; cdr3_aa: CASSPLAGATYNEQFF; d_call: TRBD2; v_call: TRBV18; clone_size: few; j_call: TRBJ2-1
cdr3_nt: TGTGCCAGCAGTTCCGGGACTAGCGGGAGGGTTTCCTACGAGCAGTACTTC; cdr3_aa: CASSSGTSGRVSYEQYF; d_call: TRBD2; v_call: TRBV6-2/TRBV6-3; clone_size: -; j_call: TRBJ2-7
cdr3_nt: TGTGCCAGCAGTTCAGAGGCGCCGCGGCAGTATTTT; cdr3_aa: CASSSEAPRQYF; d_call: -; v_call: TRBV12-3/TRBV12-4; clone_size: few; j_call: TRBJ2-3
cdr3_nt: TGTGCCAGCAGATTCGACAGGGGAGGTAATTCACCCCTCCACTTT; cdr3_aa: CASRFDRGGNSPLHF; d_call: TRBD1; v_call: TRBV12-3/TRBV12-4; clone_size: many; j_call: TRBJ1-6
cdr3_nt: TGTGCCAGCAGCTTAGGCCTGCGCGGGAGGGCCGGTTACAATGAGCAGTTCTTC; cdr3_aa: CASSLGLRGRAGYNEQFF; d_call: TRBD2; v_call: TRBV11-2; clone_size: -; j_call: TRBJ2-1